Below, 19 T cell receptor beta chains from the same sample are listed, as sequenced in a study of cytotoxic CD8 clonotypes in ibrutinib-treated CLL. Method: immunoSEQ multiplex PCR; TCRdb's copy keeps in-frame clones and lacks some. The data show about 50,000 clones, 83% seen once. The sample in question was PBMCs, obtained after 24 months of ibrutinib treatment. Every receptor here comes from a human donor with chronic lymphocytic leukemia.

This chain joins TRBV10-1 and TRBJ2-1; TRBD1 or TRBD2 may be the D gene (5 bases each). Germline V CDR1 and CDR2: WNHNN, SYGVQD (reference sequence). This CDR3 has 13 amino acids. V was cut by 8 bases and J by 9 bases, with 17 bases left in between. DNA of the CDR3: TGCGCCAGCTCCGGGACCCCTCTCGGTGAGCAGTTCTTC. Translation: CASSGTPLGEQFF.

The gene calls are TRBV11-2 and TRBJ2-1; 11 positions match TRBD2. After removal of 4 bases from V and 6 bases from J, the junction contained 5 bases not matched to a gene. The CDR3 covers 15 residues. Looked up from germline, CDR1 is SGHAT and CDR2 is FQNNGV. CDR3 in DNA: TGTGCCAGCAGCTCCCGTAGCGGGAGGGCCAATGAGCAGTTCTTC. It encodes CASSSRSGRANEQFF. The full variable domain, in which reference TRBV11-2 and TRBJ2-1 provide the parts outside the CDR3, is EAGVAQSPRYKIIEKRQSVAFWCNPISGHATLYWYQQILGQGPKLLIQFQNNGVVDDSQLPKDRFSAERLKGVDSTLKIQPAKLEDSAVYLCASSSRSGRANEQFFGPGTRLTVL.

V and J are TRBV11-2 and TRBJ1-4; D ambiguous. V shed 0 bases and J shed 1 base, with 6 bases lying between them. The V gene's germline CDR1 is SGHAT and CDR2 FQNNGV. The CDR3 consists of 15 residues. The CDR3 nucleotides are TGTGCCAGCAGCTTAGATTGGGTAACTAATGAAAAACTGTTTTTT. It specifies CASSLDWVTNEKLFF.

The genes are TRBV6-5 and TRBJ1-2; 11 positions match TRBD1. This CDR3 comprises 14 residues. Germline V gene lookup returns CDR1 MNHEY and CDR2 SVGAGI. The junction had 3 bases not matched to a gene; V was cut back by 1 base and J by 8 bases. The CDR3 sequence: CASSYLDRGLGYTF. The CDR3 DNA follows: TGTGCCAGCAGTTACTTGGACAGGGGGCTCGGCTACACCTTC.

V usage is TRBV6-5 and J usage is TRBJ1-1; D is uncertain. V lost 2 bases and J lost 0, with 7 bases in between. Germline-derived CDR1 and CDR2 are MNHEY and SVGAGI. The CDR3 is 14 residues long. The CDR3 region has the DNA TGTGCCAGCAGTTACGACTACGTGAACACTGAAGCTTTCTTT. Amino acids: CASSYDYVNTEAFF.

The rearrangement links TRBV6-1 to TRBJ1-1, with no clear D. CDR3 length: 13 residues. Germline values: CDR1 MNHNS, CDR2 SASEGT. Between the trimmed V and J ends, which lost 2 bases and 6 bases, there was a span of 10 bases. The CDR3 bases are TGTGCCAGCAGTGAAAAGTTTGGGGCTGAAGCTTTCTTT. Amino acids: CASSEKFGAEAFF.

V gene TRBV30 combines with J gene TRBJ2-3; 10 nucleotides align to TRBD2. Trimming removed 0 bases from V and 0 bases from J; junction bases left unmatched: 6. The CDR3 loop spans 17 amino acids. The V gene's germline CDR1 is GTSNPN and CDR2 SVGIG (reference sequence). The CDR3 DNA sequence: TGTGCCTGGAGTGTACTAGCGGGGATGTCTAGCACAGATACGCAGTATTTT. Translated: CAWSVLAGMSSTDTQYF. The variable domain in full, completed from reference TRBV30 and TRBJ2-3, reads SQTIHQWPATLVQPVGSPLSLECTVEGTSNPNLYWYRQAAGRGLQLLFYSVGIGQISSEVPQNLSASRPQDRQFILSSKKLLLSDSGFYLCAWSVLAGMSSTDTQYFGPGTRLTVL.

This chain joins TRBV7-8 and TRBJ2-2; D gene ambiguous. Germline values: CDR1 SGHVS, CDR2 FQNEAQ. V lost 3 bases and J 5 bases, leaving 7 bases between the germline ends. The CDR3 extends over 13 amino acids. CDR3 protein: CASSLDVTGELFF. The CDR3 DNA sequence: TGTGCCAGCAGCTTGGACGTAACCGGGGAGCTGTTTTTT.

The V and J genes are TRBV27 and TRBJ2-3, with 8 bases lining up with TRBD2. Germline CDR1 reads MNHEY; CDR2 reads SMNVEV (reference sequence). The junction had 8 bases not matched to a gene; V was cut back by 7 bases and J by 2 bases. The CDR3 length is 15 residues. In DNA, the CDR3 is TGTGCCAGCACCCGAGTAGCGGGATTCACAGATACGCAGTATTTT. This gives the protein CASTRVAGFTDTQYF.

This sequence joins TRBV12-5 and TRBJ1-4; TRBD1 matches at 7 bases. This CDR3 comprises 13 residues. CDR1 is LGHNT, CDR2 FRNRAP, per germline. The V gene end was trimmed by 9 bases and the J gene end by 5 bases; junction bases not matched to a gene: 6. The CDR3 sequence: CASTQGQNEKLFF. For the CDR3, the DNA is TGTGCTAGCACGCAGGGACAGAATGAAAAACTGTTTTTT.

The J gene is TRBJ2-7, the V gene TRBV28; 8 bases line up with TRBD1. J was trimmed by 4 bases and V by 2 bases; bases with no gene match: 4. The CDR3 length is 14 residues. The V gene's germline CDR1 is MDHEN and CDR2 SYDVKM. The CDR3 nucleotides read TGTGCCAGCAGTTTAAGACAGGGGAAGTACGAGCAGTACTTC. It is translated as CASSLRQGKYEQYF. Variable domain in full (rest from reference TRBV28 and TRBJ2-7): DVKVTQSSRYLVKRTGEKVFLECVQDMDHENMFWYRQDPGLGLRLIYFSYDVKMKEKGDIPEGYSVSREKKERFSLILESASTNQTSMYLCASSLRQGKYEQYFGPGTRLTVT.

This clone has more than one count but fewer than ten. The chain joins TRBV19 to TRBJ2-1, with 14 bases identical to TRBD2. Germline CDR1 reads LNHDA; CDR2 reads SQIVND (reference sequence). V gave up 5 bases and J gave up 6 bases; unmatched junction bases: 12. The CDR3 covers 18 residues. The CDR3 DNA follows: TGTGCCAGTAGTTTACTCGGGACTAGCGGGAGAGGGGGCAATGAGCAGTTCTTC. It yields the protein CASSLLGTSGRGGNEQFF.

The rearrangement links TRBV7-6 to TRBJ2-3; TRBD2 matches at 7 bases. This CDR3 has 18 amino acids. V shed 5 bases and J 5 bases; nucleotides not matched to a gene: 19. Germline V gene sequence: CDR1 SGHVS, CDR2 FNYEAQ. The CDR3 DNA sequence: TGTGCCAGCAGCGGGAAGCAAGGGCGGGAGCCCCGTGGAGATACGCAGTATTTT. Its protein is CASSGKQGREPRGDTQYF.

This chain joins TRBV6-1 and TRBJ2-7; D may be TRBD1 (5 bases). Trimming stripped 3 bases from V and 2 bases from J, with 8 bases between. CDR3 length equals 13 residues. Per the germline V gene, CDR1 is MNHNS and CDR2 is SASEGT. CDR3 DNA sequence: TGTGCCAGCAGTGACCGACAGACCTACGAGCAGTACTTC. Protein sequence: CASSDRQTYEQYF.

The rearrangement links TRBV7-9 to TRBJ1-1, with 7 nucleotides matching TRBD1. The trim removed 4 bases at V and 6 bases at J, leaving 8 bases unmatched. The CDR3 runs 14 residues. Per germline, CDR1 SEHNR and CDR2 FQNEAQ (reference sequence). CDR3 coding DNA: TGTGCCAGCAGCTCGATACAGGGGTCGGCTGAAGCTTTCTTT. It codes for CASSSIQGSAEAFF.

The chain is built from TRBV7-2 and TRBJ2-3, with 14 nucleotides matching TRBD2. Germline lookup yields CDR1 SGHTA and CDR2 FQGNSA. V was pared by 2 bases and J by 0 bases, with 4 bases of the junction left unmatched. The CDR3 has 18 residues. The CDR3 here is CASSLTGLAGGSTDTQYF. CDR3 bases: TGTGCCAGCAGCTTAACCGGACTAGCGGGAGGCAGCACAGATACGCAGTATTTT.

This clone was observed a handful of times. V is TRBV27 and J is TRBJ1-2, with a weak D call TRBD1 (5 bases). Per germline, CDR1 MNHEY and CDR2 SMNVEV (reference sequence). The CDR3 loop spans 13 amino acids. V gave up 6 bases and J gave up 10 bases, with 18 bases separating them. CDR3 DNA: TGTGCCAGCAGCAAGCGGGTCGACAGATTCTACACCTTC. Residues: CASSKRVDRFYTF.

This clone has just one count. The chain recombines TRBV19 with TRBJ2-1, with 10 positions matching TRBD2. Trimming removed 9 bases from V and 3 bases from J; junction bases left unmatched: 5. The CDR3 extends over 14 amino acids. CDR1 is LNHDA and CDR2 is SQIVND in the germline V gene (reference sequence). The CDR3 nucleotides are TGTGCCAGCAGGACTAGCGGCTTCTACAATGAGCAGTTCTTC. Protein sequence: CASRTSGFYNEQFF.

CDR3 region: CASSQDNTGANYGYTF. Written as DNA, the CDR3 is TGCGCCAGCAGCCAAGATAACACAGGGGCTAACTATGGCTACACCTTC. The chain is built from TRBV4-3 and TRBJ1-2; TRBD1 matches at 7 bases. With V trimmed by 0 bases and J by 0 bases, 4 bases remained unmatched. The CDR3 extends over 16 amino acids. Germline loops: CDR1 LGHNA, CDR2 YSLEER.